The clone carrying this T cell receptor beta chain was found once. The data were produced by immunoSEQ multiplex PCR, yet TCRdb's version contains in-frame clones alone and is incomplete. The table lists more than 65,000 clones, 96% of them singletons. The data were obtained in a study of technical replicates of blood from a handful of donors. Germline-derived CDR1 and CDR2 are MNHNS and SASEGT. V dropped 2 bases and J dropped 4 bases, with 9 bases sitting between them. The CDR3 extends over 13 amino acids. The specimen sequenced was T cells isolated from PBMCs. The clonotype comes from a human donor in good health. This sequence joins TRBV6-1 and TRBJ2-7, with D unresolved. The CDR3 nucleotides read TGTGCCAGCAGTGAATTCTTCGGGTACGAGCAGTACTTC. It specifies CASSEFFGYEQYF.